The entry that follows covers one T cell receptor (beta chain) sequence. This clonotype has at least ten counts. Its antigen is not yet known. Per-base qualities were not stored, and no clone one base away is much larger. The data belong to a study of response to subunit inactivated influenza vaccine (dated by TCRdb to 2017 to 2018). In the study overall: To follow how T cells responded to a trivalent subunit inactivated influenza vaccine, the researchers relied on deep quantitative profiling of the T cell receptor repertoire.

The library relied on RT-PCR. TCRdb records Illumina HiSeq 2500 as the sequencer. TCRdb reran the public reads through fastp at Q25 and MiXCR, keeping productive beta chains. Rows are unified per CDR3 protein, each entry keeping the most common DNA and genes. Across this sample there are about 500,000 distinct CDR3 sequences, with under 8.5% seen only once. The ten largest account for roughly 13% of the sample. Study-level results and caveats: According to the authors, only a limited number of new T cells may be recruited by each seasonal influenza vaccination.

Looking up the germline V gene (reference sequence) yields CDR1 SEHNR and CDR2 FQNEAQ. Unmatched junction bases come to 9, with V trimmed by 6 bases and J by 6 bases. The CDR3 runs 15 residues from the cysteine to the phenylalanine. Only the CDR3 region is kept as DNA, spanning 45 bases read in frame from base 1. The sequencing used PBMCs from blood, collected less than 30 months after vaccination. This clonotype originated in a man in his fifties or sixties who received an inactivated influenza vaccine. Donor details come from another sample of the same person, matched by shared clones. This chain joins TRBV7-9 to TRBJ2-2, with 8 junctional bases fitting TRBD2. The CDR3 protein is CASRGRSGGPGELFF. The nucleotide sequence reads as follows: TGTGCCAGCAGAGGACGCAGCGGGGGCCCCGGGGAGCTGTTTTTT.